This T cell receptor beta chain was found in a study of cytomegalovirus exposure and HLA in healthy donors. On this clone: What it binds is unknown.

60 Vbeta and 13 Jbeta primers were used in PCR. Here immunoSEQ multiplex PCR was the method, and the copy in TCRdb shows in-frame clones only, minus some. The sample has 150,000 to 200,000 clones, about 70% seen once; the top ten hold less than 2%. Trimming took 5 bases from V and 5 from J, leaving 13 bases between them. This CDR3 region has 12 residues. The germline V gene encodes CDR1 SQVTM and CDR2 ANQGSEA. Study-level results: For presence/absence analyses, sequencing depth was assumed to be roughly uniform across donors. It was shown in a later analysis that HLA-associated TCR beta chains were more clonally expanded than other, equally common chains. TCR beta chains numbering some 150 were designated cytomegalovirus-associated.

The gene calls are TRBV29-1 and TRBJ2-7; D possibly corresponds to TRBD1 (6 bases). Sample: PBMCs. The receptor was derived from a woman younger than 45 in good health and CMV-seronegative. The CDR3 region has the DNA TGCAGCGTTCGTATTACAGGGAACGAGCAGTACTTC. The encoded protein is CSVRITGNEQYF.